This is a list of T cell receptor beta chains from one sample in a study of T cells after yellow fever vaccination. From the 5' RACE reads, TCRdb called clonotypes with MiXCR, one entry per CDR3 protein. Among around 310,000 distinct CDR3 sequences listed, 3.5% to 4.5% were seen once. Sequences were derived from PBMCs, sampled 15 days after the yellow fever booster vaccination. The origin of the receptors is a man between 18 and 35 years old who received the YFV17D yellow fever vaccine. The CDR3 runs from the conserved cysteine through the conserved F or W. D genes are given only for firm matches. Where a row states a size, it is once, few, many or the class of an expanded clone; other rows omit it.

CDR3 DNA: TGCGCCAGCAGCCCCGCGGCGTTCGTGAACACTGAAGCTTTCTTT
CDR3 protein: CASSPAAFVNTEAFF
clone size: few
V gene: TRBV5-1
J gene: TRBJ1-1
D gene: -

CDR3 DNA: TGTGCCAGCACCGCTAGCGGGTTCGAGCAGTACTTC
CDR3 protein: CASTASGFEQYF
clone size: many
V gene: TRBV6-2/TRBV6-3
J gene: TRBJ2-7
D gene: TRBD2

CDR3 DNA: TGCAGCGTGACTAGCGGGTCCTCTAGCACAGATACGCAGTATTTT
CDR3 protein: CSVTSGSSSTDTQYF
clone size: many
V gene: TRBV29-1
J gene: TRBJ2-3
D gene: TRBD2

CDR3 DNA: TGTGCCAGCTCCGACAGGGTCAATGAAGCTTTCTTT
CDR3 protein: CASSDRVNEAFF
clone size: -
V gene: TRBV6-2/TRBV6-3
J gene: TRBJ1-1
D gene: TRBD1

CDR3 DNA: TGTGCCAGCAGCTTGGTGGTTCCAACCTGGGCCAACGTCCTGACTTTC
CDR3 protein: CASSLVVPTWANVLTF
clone size: -
V gene: TRBV5-5
J gene: TRBJ2-6
D gene: -

CDR3 DNA: TGTGCCAGCAGCCAAGGCGGGGTGCCCGGCACAGATACGCAGTATTTT
CDR3 protein: CASSQGGVPGTDTQYF
clone size: -
V gene: TRBV4-2
J gene: TRBJ2-3
D gene: -

CDR3 DNA: TGTGCCAGCAGCTTAGATCTGGACACAGATACGCAGTATTTT
CDR3 protein: CASSLDLDTDTQYF
clone size: many
V gene: TRBV11-2
J gene: TRBJ2-3
D gene: -

CDR3 DNA: TGTGCCAGCACCTCCTGGGGGACGAGTGAAAAACTGTTTTTT
CDR3 protein: CASTSWGTSEKLFF
clone size: few
V gene: TRBV6-5
J gene: TRBJ1-4
D gene: -

CDR3 DNA: TGTGCCAGCAGAGGTGGGACAGTCAATTCACCCCTCCACTTT
CDR3 protein: CASRGGTVNSPLHF
clone size: many
V gene: TRBV7-9
J gene: TRBJ1-6
D gene: TRBD1

CDR3 DNA: TGTGCCATCAGTGAGAGGGGGGCGACTGAAGCTTTCTTT
CDR3 protein: CAISERGATEAFF
clone size: many
V gene: TRBV10-3
J gene: TRBJ1-1
D gene: -

CDR3 DNA: TGCGCCAGCAGCCAAGAGTGGGACAGGGTATATGGCTACACCTTC
CDR3 protein: CASSQEWDRVYGYTF
clone size: many
V gene: TRBV4-3
J gene: TRBJ1-2
D gene: TRBD1

CDR3 DNA: TGCGCCAGCAGCCAAGATTGGGGCCGACCCTCTCAGCCCCAGCATTTT
CDR3 protein: CASSQDWGRPSQPQHF
clone size: few
V gene: TRBV4-1
J gene: TRBJ1-5
D gene: -

CDR3 DNA: TGTGCCAGTAGCCAGGACAGGGCGAGTACGCAGTATTTT
CDR3 protein: CASSQDRASTQYF
clone size: few
V gene: TRBV19
J gene: TRBJ2-3
D gene: TRBD1

CDR3 DNA: TGCGCCAGCAGCCAAGGGCCAGGTTCAAATTCACCCCTCCACTTT
CDR3 protein: CASSQGPGSNSPLHF
clone size: many
V gene: TRBV4-1
J gene: TRBJ1-6
D gene: -

CDR3 DNA: TGCGCCAGCAGCCAAGAACCCACCTGGAACTATGGCTACACCTTC
CDR3 protein: CASSQEPTWNYGYTF
clone size: -
V gene: TRBV4-1
J gene: TRBJ1-2
D gene: -

CDR3 DNA: TGTGCCAGCAGTTTGGGGGGTCCTTATTCACCCCTCCACTTT
CDR3 protein: CASSLGGPYSPLHF
clone size: many
V gene: TRBV12-3/TRBV12-4
J gene: TRBJ1-6
D gene: -

CDR3 DNA: TGCAGTGCCGTATCTCTAGCGGGGCCCGGGGGGACGCAGTATTTT
CDR3 protein: CSAVSLAGPGGTQYF
clone size: few
V gene: TRBV20-1
J gene: TRBJ2-3
D gene: TRBD2

CDR3 DNA: TGTGCCAGCAGCGCATACAGAGTAAATAGCAATCAGCCCCAGCATTTT
CDR3 protein: CASSAYRVNSNQPQHF
clone size: many
V gene: TRBV7-8
J gene: TRBJ1-5
D gene: -

CDR3 DNA: TGTGCCAGCAGCTTAGCCCCAGGGGCAACCTCCTACGAGCAGTACTTC
CDR3 protein: CASSLAPGATSYEQYF
clone size: -
V gene: TRBV7-6
J gene: TRBJ2-7
D gene: -

CDR3 DNA: TGTGCCAGCAGCCTCACGTTAGCGGGGGACAATGAGCAGTTCTTC
CDR3 protein: CASSLTLAGDNEQFF
clone size: many
V gene: TRBV7-9
J gene: TRBJ2-1
D gene: TRBD2

CDR3 DNA: TGTGCCAGCAGCCCTGAAAGGGTTTCGCACACTGAAGCTTTCTTT
CDR3 protein: CASSPERVSHTEAFF
clone size: many
V gene: TRBV7-2
J gene: TRBJ1-1
D gene: -

CDR3 DNA: TGCGCCAGCAGCCAACAGGGTATAACTAATGAAAAACTGTTTTTT
CDR3 protein: CASSQQGITNEKLFF
clone size: -
V gene: TRBV4-3
J gene: TRBJ1-4
D gene: -

CDR3 DNA: TGTGCCAGCAGCTTCCTGGAGCAGGGGGAGAACGAGCAGTACTTC
CDR3 protein: CASSFLEQGENEQYF
clone size: few
V gene: TRBV7-8
J gene: TRBJ2-7
D gene: TRBD1

CDR3 DNA: TGTGCCAGCAGCCAACCGGGACTAGCGGGGGCCAATGAGCAGTTCTTC
CDR3 protein: CASSQPGLAGANEQFF
clone size: -
V gene: TRBV3-1
J gene: TRBJ2-1
D gene: TRBD2

CDR3 DNA: TGCAGTGCATCGGACAGGGGACTCTCTGGAGAGCAGTTCTTC
CDR3 protein: CSASDRGLSGEQFF
clone size: many
V gene: TRBV20-1
J gene: TRBJ2-1
D gene: TRBD1

CDR3 DNA: TGTGCCAGCAGTGAAGCGCCGAACTTGTATGGCTACACCTTC
CDR3 protein: CASSEAPNLYGYTF
clone size: -
V gene: TRBV2
J gene: TRBJ1-2
D gene: -

CDR3 DNA: TGTGCCAGCAGTTTTGCGGGGGAGGGAGGCAATCAGCCCCAGCATTTT
CDR3 protein: CASSFAGEGGNQPQHF
clone size: -
V gene: TRBV28
J gene: TRBJ1-5
D gene: -

CDR3 DNA: TGCGCCAGCAGCTTGGCGCCAGGCGGAAACACCATATATTTT
CDR3 protein: CASSLAPGGNTIYF
clone size: -
V gene: TRBV5-1
J gene: TRBJ1-3
D gene: -

CDR3 DNA: TGTGCCAGCAGCCCAAGGGGGCTTGGGGATCAGCCCCAGCATTTT
CDR3 protein: CASSPRGLGDQPQHF
clone size: many
V gene: TRBV7-9
J gene: TRBJ1-5
D gene: TRBD1